This T cell receptor (beta chain) comes out of a study of CD8+ T cells in alopecia areata. Investigators isolated RNA and reverse transcribed it into cDNA to act as the sequencing template. This table comes from immunoSEQ multiplex PCR, and its TCRdb copy is limited to in-frame clones, with some not included. The sample consists of roughly 60,000 clones, roughly 46% of them appearing once. Germline V gene sequence: CDR1 SQVTM, CDR2 ANQGSEA. The CDR3 has 12 amino acids. Trimming stripped 4 bases from V and 6 bases from J, with 13 bases between. Treatment in this sample: oral pan-JAK inhibitor, 5-10 mg twice daily.

J is TRBJ2-7 and V is TRBV29-1; D might be TRBD1 (6 bases). The starting material was CD8+ T cells sorted from blood, obtained at approximately week 36, from a patient treated with tofacitinib. The sequence came from a human donor with alopecia areata. The CDR3 loop is CSVGPGVGEQYF. CDR3 in DNA: TGCAGCGTTGGCCCAGGGGTCGGCGAGCAGTACTTC.